Presented here are 3 T cell receptor beta chains from one specimen sequenced in a study of regulatory T cells in long-lasting Graves disease. CDR3 regions were amplified by Arm-PCR using iRepertoire HTBI primers to build TCR beta libraries. TCRdb ran MiXCR on the multiplex PCR reads and lists one entry per CDR3 protein. The sample holds 700,000 or so distinct CDR3 sequences, around 30% seen once. The time point denotes: persistent/refractory GD, antithyroid drugs over 5 years with positive TRAb. The TCR library was made from RNA extracted from PBMCs. The source material was peripheral blood mononuclear cells (PBMCs), sampled when the disease was refractory, from a patient treated with antithyroid drugs. The receptors were sampled from a female donor with Graves disease.

This chain uses TRBV28 with TRBJ1-5, with TRBD1 identical over 10 bases. V trimming: 6 bases; J trimming: 7 bases; junction bases outside the gene matches: 9. The CDR3 is 15 residues long. Germline CDR1 reads MDHEN; CDR2 reads SYDVKM. CDR3 DNA: TGTGCCAGCAGCACCGGGACAGGGGTACTGCAGCCCCAGCATTTT. Encoded protein: CASSTGTGVLQPQHF. Full variable domain (remainder filled in from reference TRBV28 and TRBJ1-5): DVKVTQSSRYLVKRTGEKVFLECVQDMDHENMFWYRQDPGLGLRLIYFSYDVKMKEKGDIPEGYSVSREKKERFSLILESASTNQTSMYLCASSTGTGVLQPQHFGDGTRLSIL.

Many counts were recorded for this clonotype. This rearrangement joins TRBV7-3 to TRBJ1-1, with 10 bases that match TRBD1. V lost 3 bases, J lost 5 bases, and 6 bases stayed unmatched. The CDR3 contains 15 residues. Germline V gene data show CDR1 as SGHTA and CDR2 as FQGTGA. The CDR3 DNA follows: TGTGCCAGCAGCTTTAGGGGACAGGGGAGGACTGAAGCTTTCTTT. It yields the protein CASSFRGQGRTEAFF. Using reference TRBV7-3 and TRBJ1-1 for the parts outside the CDR3, the full variable domain is GAGVSQTPSNKVTEKGKYVELRCDPISGHTALYWYRQSLGQGPEFLIYFQGTGAADDSGLPNDRFFAVRPEGSVSTLKIQRTERGDSAVYLCASSFRGQGRTEAFFGQGTRLTVV.

This clonotype was counted only a few times. The chain uses TRBV7-9 and TRBJ2-7; TRBD1 matches 9 bases. CDR3 length: 15 amino acids. CDR1 and CDR2 from the germline V gene are SEHNR and FQNEAQ (reference sequence). With 4 bases clipped from V and 6 bases from J, the junction kept 10 bases outside the gene matches. CDR3 sequence reads: CASSSWDREISEQYF. The CDR3, as DNA: TGTGCCAGCAGCTCGTGGGACAGGGAGATTAGCGAGCAGTACTTC.